This TCR beta chain was recorded in a study of T cell clones after liver transplantation. Overall study: Liver transplant recipients had immunosuppression withdrawal attempted within 2 years. As an antigen-independent comparator, third-party-reactive TCRbeta sequences came from pre-transplant mixed lymphocyte reactions.

This CDR3 region has 13 residues. The V and J ends lost 4 bases and 2 bases respectively, with 7 bases between them. Germline values: CDR1 SGDLS, CDR2 YYNGEE. Study-wide points: Migration into the graft, not deletion, may explain lost graft donor-reactive T cells.

There are many counts of this clone. Its antigen is still unknown. CD3+CD4+ and CD3+CD8+ cells were FACS-sorted from thawed unstimulated PBMCs. The repertoire was sequenced with immunoSEQ multiplex PCR; TCRdb's copy has only in-frame clones and lacks some. The repertoire holds roughly 80,000 clones, with around four fifths as singletons. The sequence was obtained from a human patient who received a liver transplant. Certain T cells may be donor cells from the graft. The material sequenced was CD4+ T cells from blood, taken at the 22-month timepoint. V is TRBV9 and J is TRBJ1-5; D is unclear. The CDR3 DNA reads as TGTGCCAGCAGCCCATCGGGCAATCAGCCCCAGCATTTT. Protein product: CASSPSGNQPQHF.